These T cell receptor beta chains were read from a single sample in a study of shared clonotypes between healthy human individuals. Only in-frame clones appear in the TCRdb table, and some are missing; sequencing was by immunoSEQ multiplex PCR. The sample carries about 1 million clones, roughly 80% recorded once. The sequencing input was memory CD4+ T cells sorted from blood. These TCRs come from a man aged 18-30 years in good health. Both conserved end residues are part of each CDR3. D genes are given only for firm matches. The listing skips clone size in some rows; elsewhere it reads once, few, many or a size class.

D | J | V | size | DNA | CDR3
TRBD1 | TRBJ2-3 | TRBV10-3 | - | TGTGCCATCAGTGAGGGGACAGGGGTGGCAGATACGCAGTATTTT | CAISEGTGVADTQYF
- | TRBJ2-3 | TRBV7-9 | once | TGTGCCAGCAGCCCCGGCCGCGACTACTGGGCCACAGATACGCAGTATTTT | CASSPGRDYWATDTQYF
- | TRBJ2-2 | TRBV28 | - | TGTGCCAGCAGCCCGTCGGTGGGAAAAGGGTACACCGGGGAGCTGTTTTTT | CASSPSVGKGYTGELFF
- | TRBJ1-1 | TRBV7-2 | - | TGTGCCAGCAGCTTACTCCGGGGCCCGAACACTGAAGCTTTCTTT | CASSLLRGPNTEAFF
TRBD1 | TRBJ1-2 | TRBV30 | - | TGTGCCTGGGGCCCCCGGACAGGGGAAGGGTATGGCTACACCTTC | CAWGPRTGEGYGYTF
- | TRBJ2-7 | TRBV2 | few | TGTGCCAGTACCCCGGAGTACGAGCAGTACTTC | CASTPEYEQYF
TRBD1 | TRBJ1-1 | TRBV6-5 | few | TGTGCCAGCAGCCAACAGGGGGGTAACACTGAAGCTTTCTTT | CASSQQGGNTEAFF
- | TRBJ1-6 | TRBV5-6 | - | TGTGCCAGCAGCTTGGGTGCTAGGGATTCACCCCTCCACTTT | CASSLGARDSPLHF
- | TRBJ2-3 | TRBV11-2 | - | TGTGCCAGCAGCTTACGTGGACGGGGGATTACTGACACAGATACGCAGTATTTT | CASSLRGRGITDTDTQYF
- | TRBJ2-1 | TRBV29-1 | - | TGCAGCGTTGAGAAGCCAGGGGCCCCCAATGAGCAGTTCTTC | CSVEKPGAPNEQFF
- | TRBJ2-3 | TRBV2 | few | TGTGCCAGCAGTGCCTTTAGAGGATCTAGCACAGATACGCAGTATTTT | CASSAFRGSSTDTQYF
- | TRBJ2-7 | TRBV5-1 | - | TGCGCCAGCAGCTTCGGGTCTAGTACCTACGAGCAGTACTTC | CASSFGSSTYEQYF
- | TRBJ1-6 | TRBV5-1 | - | TGCGCCAGCAGCTTGACGGGACTGGATTCACCCCTCCACTTT | CASSLTGLDSPLHF
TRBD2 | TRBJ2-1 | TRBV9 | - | TGTGCCAGCAGCCCCAGGACTAGCGGGAACAATGAGCAGTTCTTC | CASSPRTSGNNEQFF
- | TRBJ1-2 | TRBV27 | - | TGTGCCAGCAGTCTCGCCTCTAACTATGGCTACACCTTC | CASSLASNYGYTF
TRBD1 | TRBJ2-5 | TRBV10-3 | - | TGTGCCGCCGGGACAGGGGGACGAGGGGCCCAGTACTTC | CAAGTGGRGAQYF
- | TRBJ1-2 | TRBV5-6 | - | TGTGCCAGCAGTTTTGGACAGTCGAATGGCTACACCTTC | CASSFGQSNGYTF
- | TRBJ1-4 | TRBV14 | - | TGTGCCAGCAGCCAGTTCTGGGGATATAATGAAAAACTGTTTTTT | CASSQFWGYNEKLFF
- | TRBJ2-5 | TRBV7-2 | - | TGTGCCAGCAGCTTAGCCTCAGGGGTTGTGTCCCAGTACTTC | CASSLASGVVSQYF
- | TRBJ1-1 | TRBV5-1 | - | TGCGCCAGCAGCTTGGGGGGACGTTCTGAAGCTTTCTTT | CASSLGGRSEAFF
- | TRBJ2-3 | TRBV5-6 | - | TGTGCCAGCAGCCCCCATAGGGGGGGGCAGACAGATACGCAGTATTTT | CASSPHRGGQTDTQYF
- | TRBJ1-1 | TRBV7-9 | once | TGTGCCAGCAGCTTAGGCAGTGAAGCTTTCTTT | CASSLGSEAFF
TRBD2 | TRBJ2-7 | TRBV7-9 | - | TGTGCCAGCGGCGCTTGGGGGGGTTCCTACGAGCAGTACTTC | CASGAWGGSYEQYF
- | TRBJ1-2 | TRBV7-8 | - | TGTGCCAGCAGCTTAGGGGGGGTGCCCCGCTATGGCTACACCTTC | CASSLGGVPRYGYTF
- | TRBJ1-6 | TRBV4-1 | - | TGCGCCAGCAGCCAAGAGGGGGCAGGGGTCTCCTATAATTCACCCCTCCACTTT | CASSQEGAGVSYNSPLHF
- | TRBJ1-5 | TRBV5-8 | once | TGTGCCAGCAGCTTGCAGGGGTTTAGCAATCAGCCCCAGCATTTT | CASSLQGFSNQPQHF
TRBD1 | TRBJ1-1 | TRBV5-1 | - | TGCGCCAGCAGCTGGGGACAGGGGCCCAACACTGAAGCTTTCTTT | CASSWGQGPNTEAFF
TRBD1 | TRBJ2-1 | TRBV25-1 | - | TGTGCCAGCAGTGAAGCCCCCGGGCAGGGGGTCAATGAGCAGTTCTTC | CASSEAPGQGVNEQFF
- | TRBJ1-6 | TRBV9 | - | TGTGCCAGCAGCGTAGTCCCCGTCAGGACCAATTCACCCCTCCACTTT | CASSVVPVRTNSPLHF
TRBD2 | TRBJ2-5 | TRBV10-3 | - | TGTGCCATCCTAGGACTAGCGGGAGGGACCCAGTACTTC | CAILGLAGGTQYF
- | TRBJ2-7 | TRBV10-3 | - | TGTGCCATCAGTCGTACACAGGAAAACGAGCAGTACTTC | CAISRTQENEQYF
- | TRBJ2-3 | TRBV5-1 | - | TGCGCCAGCAGCCCCTCTAGTTTTCCAGATACGCAGTATTTT | CASSPSSFPDTQYF
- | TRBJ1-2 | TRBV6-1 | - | TGTGCCAGCAGTGAAAGGGCTTTTGGCTACACCTTC | CASSERAFGYTF
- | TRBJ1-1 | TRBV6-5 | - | TGTGCCAGCAGTTACTCAGTGTCAGGTGAAGCTTTCTTT | CASSYSVSGEAFF
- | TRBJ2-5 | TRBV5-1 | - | TGCGCCAGCAGCCCGAACAGGGCTAGAGAGACCCAGTACTTC | CASSPNRARETQYF
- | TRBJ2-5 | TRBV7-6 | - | TGTGCCAGCAGCTCCGGACGGTTCCAAGAGACCCAGTACTTC | CASSSGRFQETQYF
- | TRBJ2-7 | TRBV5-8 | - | TGTGCCAGCAGCTTTCAGTCAGGAACCTACGAGCAGTACTTC | CASSFQSGTYEQYF
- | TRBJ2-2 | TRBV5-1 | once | TGCGCCAGCAGTCCGTCGGGTAGAAGCACCGGGGAGCTGTTTTTT | CASSPSGRSTGELFF
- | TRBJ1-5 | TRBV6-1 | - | TGTGCCAGCAGTCCAGGGAATCAGCCCCAGCATTTT | CASSPGNQPQHF
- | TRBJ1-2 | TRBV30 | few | TGTGCCTGGAGTGTACGGAGGGATGTTCTAGATGGCTACACCTTC | CAWSVRRDVLDGYTF
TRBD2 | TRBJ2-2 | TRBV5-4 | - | TGTGCCAGCGGACTAGCGGGAGAGAACACCGGGGAGCTGTTTTTT | CASGLAGENTGELFF
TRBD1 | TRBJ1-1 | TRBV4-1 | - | TGCGCCAGCAGCCAGACGAGGGACAGGGTGAACACTGAAGCTTTCTTT | CASSQTRDRVNTEAFF
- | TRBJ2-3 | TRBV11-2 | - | TGTGCCAGCAGGAGGCCCAGCACAGATACGCAGTATTTT | CASRRPSTDTQYF
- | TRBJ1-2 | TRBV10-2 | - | TGCGCCAGCAGGGGGGACTTCTATGGCTACACCTTC | CASRGDFYGYTF
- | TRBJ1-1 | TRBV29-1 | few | TGCAGCGGTTCACAGGCCTTGAACACTGAAGCTTTCTTT | CSGSQALNTEAFF
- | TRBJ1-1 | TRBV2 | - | TGTGCCAGCAGTGAACAAAGGAACACTGAAGCTTTCTTT | CASSEQRNTEAFF
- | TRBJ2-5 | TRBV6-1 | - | TGTGCCAGCAGTGAAGCGGGAGAGACCCAGTACTTC | CASSEAGETQYF
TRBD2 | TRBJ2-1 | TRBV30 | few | TGTGCCTGGACTCCCGGACTAGCGGGAGATTATGAGCAGTTCTTC | CAWTPGLAGDYEQFF
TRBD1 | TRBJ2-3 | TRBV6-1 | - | TGTGCCAGCAGTGAAAGGGGGCATCCGACCACAGATACGCAGTATTTT | CASSERGHPTTDTQYF
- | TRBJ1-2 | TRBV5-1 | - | TGCGCCAGCAGCTTGGAGGGAGACCCCTATGGCTACACCTTC | CASSLEGDPYGYTF
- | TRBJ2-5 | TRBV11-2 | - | TGTGCCAGCAGCTTAGCGGGCAGGGGATCAGAGACCCAGTACTTC | CASSLAGRGSETQYF
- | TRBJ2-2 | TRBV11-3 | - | TGTGCCAGCAGCTCGGTACATGCCGGGGAGCTGTTTTTT | CASSSVHAGELFF
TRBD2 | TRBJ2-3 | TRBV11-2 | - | TGTGCCAGCTCAATTGCCGGGAGGTACACAGATACGCAGTATTTT | CASSIAGRYTDTQYF
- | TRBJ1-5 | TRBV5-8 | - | TGTGCCAGCAGCTCTGCATATAGCAATCAGCCCCAGCATTTT | CASSSAYSNQPQHF
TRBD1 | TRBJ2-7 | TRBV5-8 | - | TGTGCCAGCAGCCACCGGGACAGGTACGAGCAGTACTTC | CASSHRDRYEQYF
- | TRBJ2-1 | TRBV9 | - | TGTGCCAGCAGCGTAGACAGCGGATCATACAATGAGCAGTTCTTC | CASSVDSGSYNEQFF
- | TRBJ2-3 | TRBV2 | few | TGTGCCAGCAGTGTGCTGGTAAGCACAGATACGCAGTATTTT | CASSVLVSTDTQYF